This passage covers 25 T cell receptor beta chains from one sample sequenced in a study of beta chain features in type 1 diabetes. cDNA synthesis used the whole RNA isolate, giving expressed TCRB sequences. Sequencing used immunoSEQ multiplex PCR; TCRdb keeps in-frame clones, though not all of them. The data show about 340,000 clones, roughly 14% seen once. Their cognate antigens are unknown. Study findings and constraints: Shorter TCRB CDR3s, moderately but significantly so, were found in Type 1 diabetes patients in all four CD4+ subsets.

The sample taken for sequencing was naive CD4+ T cells from blood. These receptors were collected from a woman aged 18-29 years with type 1 diabetes.

The chain uses TRBV7-9 and TRBJ2-7; D is perhaps TRBD2 (5 bases). The germline CDR1 and CDR2 sequences are SEHNR and FQNEAQ (reference sequence). The CDR3 consists of 18 residues. Trimming cost V 0 bases and J 2 bases, with 20 bases left between them. The CDR3 loop reads CASSLAVRGFKSTYEQYF. CDR3 DNA: TGTGCCAGCAGCTTAGCGGTCCGCGGGTTTAAGAGTACCTACGAGCAGTACTTC.

This clone was picked up a small number of times. The J gene is TRBJ2-1, the V gene TRBV6-6; TRBD1 agrees at 9 bases. Losses at the gene ends were 6 bases for V and 7 bases for J; bases not matched to a gene: 7. Germline-derived CDR1 and CDR2 are MNHNY and SVGAGI (reference sequence). The CDR3 extends over 14 amino acids. The CDR3 sequence: CASSRDREGNEQFF. CDR3 sequence (DNA): TGTGCCAGCAGCCGGGACAGGGAGGGAAATGAGCAGTTCTTC.

This chain connects TRBV29-1 to TRBJ1-1, with a weak D call TRBD1 (5 bases). Germline V gene sequence: CDR1 SQVTM, CDR2 ANQGSEA. The CDR3 contains 14 residues. Trimming pared 6 bases from V and 4 bases from J, leaving 18 bases between. As DNA, the CDR3 is TGCAGCGTCCGGGTGGATCTCGGGGGCACTGAAGCTTTCTTT. Its translation is CSVRVDLGGTEAFF. The full variable domain, with the rest looked up from reference TRBV29-1 and TRBJ1-1, is SAVISQKPSRDICQRGTSLTIQCQVDSQVTMMFWYRQQPGQSLTLIATANQGSEATYESGFVIDKFPISRPNLTFSTLTVSNMSPEDSSIYLCSVRVDLGGTEAFFGQGTRLTVV.

This clone was seen more than once but under ten times. The chain recombines TRBV28 with TRBJ2-1, with 12 nucleotides matching TRBD2. Germline V lookup: CDR1 MDHEN, CDR2 SYDVKM. The CDR3 has 15 residues. The V and J ends lost 2 bases and 9 bases, in that order; junction bases with no gene match: 5. CDR3 loop: CASSLTLAGGGEQFF. In DNA, the CDR3 is TGTGCCAGCAGTTTAACGCTAGCGGGAGGGGGTGAGCAGTTCTTC. The full variable domain, with the rest looked up from reference TRBV28 and TRBJ2-1, is DVKVTQSSRYLVKRTGEKVFLECVQDMDHENMFWYRQDPGLGLRLIYFSYDVKMKEKGDIPEGYSVSREKKERFSLILESASTNQTSMYLCASSLTLAGGGEQFFGPGTRLTVL.

The chain links TRBV9 to TRBJ1-4, with D hard to call. Germline values: CDR1 SGDLS, CDR2 YYNGEE. The V gene lost 3 bases and the J gene lost 6 bases, with 15 bases spanning the gap. The CDR3 runs 15 residues. This CDR3 is CASSGTGNVYEKLFF. CDR3 in DNA: TGTGCCAGCAGCGGAACGGGAAATGTATATGAAAAACTGTTTTTT.

V usage is TRBV29-1 and J usage is TRBJ1-2; D remains ambiguous. The CDR3 contains 13 residues. Germline V lookup: CDR1 SQVTM, CDR2 ANQGSEA. With 3 bases removed from V and 4 bases from J, the gap between germline ends came to 12 bases. The CDR3 DNA follows: TGCAGCGTTGACCGGGGTATGGGCTATGGCTACACCTTC. This gives the protein CSVDRGMGYGYTF.

The rearrangement joins TRBV7-2 to TRBJ2-5, with a tentative D call TRBD2 (5 bases). The germline gives CDR1 SGHTA, CDR2 FQGNSA. The CDR3 consists of 14 residues. V lost 5 bases, J lost 0 bases, and 10 bases lay in between. For the CDR3, the DNA is TGTGCCAGCAGCCGCAGCGGCTACCAAGAGACCCAGTACTTC. Protein sequence: CASSRSGYQETQYF.

V usage is TRBV5-4 and J usage is TRBJ2-5; the D gene is possibly TRBD1 (6 bases). Per the germline V gene, CDR1 is SGHNT and CDR2 is YYREEE (reference sequence). The length of the CDR3 is 15 residues. Trimming took 0 bases from V and 4 from J, leaving 13 bases between them. The CDR3 DNA reads as TGTGCCAGCAGCTTGGCAGGGGCCCCCGGAGAGACCCAGTACTTC. Protein sequence: CASSLAGAPGETQYF.

The CDR3 region is CASSLDRGYSGYTF. The CDR3 region has the DNA TGTGCCAGCAGCTTAGACAGGGGATATAGTGGCTACACCTTC. The chain combines TRBV11-2 with TRBJ1-2; D is possibly TRBD1 (6 bases). With 0 bases removed from V and 7 bases from J, the gap between germline ends came to 12 bases. Germline V lookup: CDR1 SGHAT, CDR2 FQNNGV. The CDR3 extends over 14 amino acids.

This clone was counted a few times. The rearrangement uses TRBV29-1 and TRBJ1-1; D unclear. The CDR3 sequence is 12 residues long. Trimming stripped 3 bases from V and 2 bases from J, with 7 bases between. Germline CDR1 SQVTM, CDR2 ANQGSEA. The CDR3 region has the DNA TGCAGCGTTGAGGAGGTTAACACTGAAGCTTTCTTT. Residues: CSVEEVNTEAFF. The complete variable domain, with remaining parts taken from reference TRBV29-1 and TRBJ1-1, reads SAVISQKPSRDICQRGTSLTIQCQVDSQVTMMFWYRQQPGQSLTLIATANQGSEATYESGFVIDKFPISRPNLTFSTLTVSNMSPEDSSIYLCSVEEVNTEAFFGQGTRLTVV.

The rearrangement links TRBV11-2 to TRBJ2-3; 8 nucleotides match TRBD1. The junction had 7 bases not matched to a gene; V was cut back by 6 bases and J by 2 bases. This CDR3 comprises 15 residues. CDR1 and CDR2 from the germline V gene are SGHAT and FQNNGV. The CDR3 DNA reads TGTGCCAGCAGACATCAGGGGGCCTCCACAGATACGCAGTATTTT. It encodes CASRHQGASTDTQYF.

This clone was counted a few times. The rearrangement uses TRBV19 and TRBJ1-1; D may be TRBD1 (6 bases). Germline V gene lookup returns CDR1 LNHDA and CDR2 SQIVND (reference sequence). The CDR3 spans 12 residues. V was pared by 4 bases and J by 6 bases, with 9 bases between. The CDR3 coding sequence is TGTGCCAGTAGTAATCCAGGGGCTGAAGCTTTCTTT. Residues: CASSNPGAEAFF.

J is TRBJ2-1 and V is TRBV11-2; TRBD2 matches 12 bases. The germline V gene has CDR1 SGHAT and CDR2 FQNNGV. The CDR3 extends over 16 amino acids. With V trimmed by 4 bases and J by 5 bases, 6 bases remained unmatched. This CDR3 reads CASSSLAGGMNNEQFF. DNA of the CDR3: TGTGCCAGCAGCTCCCTAGCGGGAGGGATGAACAATGAGCAGTTCTTC.

The chain recombines TRBV15 with TRBJ2-1; weak D call: TRBD2 (6 bases). V lost 0 bases and J 15 bases, leaving 30 bases between the germline ends. CDR1 and CDR2 (germline): LNHNV, YYDKDF (reference sequence). This CDR3 region has 18 residues. In DNA, the CDR3 is TGTGCCACCAGCAGAGAAAGAGGAGCGGTGCGGGACCACCCGGGGCGGTTCTTC. Translating it yields CATSRERGAVRDHPGRFF. Drawing the rest from reference TRBV15 and TRBJ2-1, the complete variable domain is DAMVIQNPRYQVTQFGKPVTLSCSQTLNHNVMYWYQQKSSQAPKLLFHYYDKDFNNEADTPDNFQSRRPNTSFCFLDIRSPGLGDTAMYLCATSRERGAVRDHPGRFFGPGTRLTVL.

This clone came up a few times. The V call is TRBV28, the J call TRBJ1-5, with D possibly being TRBD1 (5 bases). CDR3 length equals 16 residues. V gave up 4 bases and J gave up 8 bases, with 21 bases separating them. Per the germline V gene, CDR1 is MDHEN and CDR2 is SYDVKM. The CDR3 reads CASSSPGSAGDEPQHF. As DNA, the CDR3 is TGTGCCAGCAGTTCCCCTGGATCGGCGGGGGATGAGCCCCAGCATTTT.

The gene calls are TRBV7-2 and TRBJ2-1, with 9 bases that match TRBD2. Germline lookup yields CDR1 SGHTA and CDR2 FQGNSA. J was trimmed by 3 bases and V by 5 bases; bases with no gene match: 8. This CDR3 comprises 16 residues. Written as DNA, the CDR3 is TGTGCCAGCAGCCCCACGCGACTAGCGGTCTACAATGAGCAGTTCTTC. Translation gives CASSPTRLAVYNEQFF.

The chain has TRBV30 and TRBJ1-4; D is unresolved. Trimming shortened V by 4 bases and J by 8 bases, and 14 bases separated the two germline ends. This CDR3 comprises 13 residues. The V gene's germline CDR1 is GTSNPN and CDR2 SVGIG (reference sequence). The CDR3 sequence is CAWNYPLREKLFF. CDR3 in DNA: TGTGCCTGGAACTATCCTCTAAGAGAAAAACTGTTTTTT.

This chain connects TRBV7-2 to TRBJ1-1; D may be TRBD1 (6 bases). The CDR3 covers 14 residues. CDR1 SGHTA and CDR2 FQGNSA come from the germline V gene. With 0 bases removed from V and 3 bases from J, the gap between germline ends came to 8 bases. CDR3 nucleotides: TGTGCCAGCAGCTTAGCGCACAGGGACACTGAAGCTTTCTTT. Translated: CASSLAHRDTEAFF. The full variable domain, in which reference TRBV7-2 and TRBJ1-1 provide the parts outside the CDR3, is GAGVSQSPSNKVTEKGKDVELRCDPISGHTALYWYRQSLGQGLEFLIYFQGNSAPDKSGLPSDRFSAERTGGSVSTLTIQRTQQEDSAVYLCASSLAHRDTEAFFGQGTRLTVV.

The CDR3 sequence: CAWNRDGSYEQYF. The CDR3, as DNA: TGTGCCTGGAACAGGGACGGGTCCTACGAGCAGTACTTC. This chain joins TRBV30 and TRBJ2-7; the D gene is possibly TRBD1 (6 bases). The CDR3 consists of 13 residues. The ends were cut back, 4 bases at V and 1 base at J, with 11 bases in the middle. The germline V gene encodes CDR1 GTSNPN and CDR2 SVGIG (reference sequence). The entire variable domain, with the rest obtained from reference TRBV30 and TRBJ2-7, is as follows: SQTIHQWPATLVQPVGSPLSLECTVEGTSNPNLYWYRQAAGRGLQLLFYSVGIGQISSEVPQNLSASRPQDRQFILSSKKLLLSDSGFYLCAWNRDGSYEQYFGPGTRLTVT.

The CDR3 nucleotides are TGTGCCAGCAGCTTAGTGAGGAACACTGAAGCTTTCTTT. Protein product: CASSLVRNTEAFF. The V gene is TRBV7-8, the J gene TRBJ1-1, with D uncertain. The CDR3 totals 13 residues. The germline V and J ends were trimmed by 1 base and 1 base, with 4 bases remaining between them. CDR1 is SGHVS, CDR2 FQNEAQ, per germline.

V gene TRBV4-3 combines with J gene TRBJ2-2, with D perhaps TRBD2 (7 bases). This CDR3 has 16 residues. The germline CDR1 and CDR2 sequences are LGHNA and YSLEER. V was cut by 4 bases and J by 6 bases, with 18 bases left in between. The CDR3 bases are TGCGCCAGCAGCCCCAGACTCGGGGGGCGTCCCGGGGAGCTGTTTTTT. It codes for CASSPRLGGRPGELFF.

The gene calls are TRBV5-4 and TRBJ2-1; no clear D. The germline V and J ends were trimmed by 4 bases and 10 bases, with 18 bases remaining between them. Germline assignment: CDR1 SGHNT and CDR2 YYREEE (reference sequence). This CDR3 is 14 amino acids long. This CDR3 is CASSLSPVNEEQFF. The CDR3 nucleotides read TGTGCCAGCAGCCTTTCACCGGTGAATGAGGAGCAGTTCTTC.

This clone was detected a few times. The chain joins TRBV7-2 to TRBJ2-7; 9 bases are shared with TRBD2. Trimming took 3 bases from V and 7 from J; bases not matched to a gene: 7. This CDR3 contains 14 residues. Looked up from germline, CDR1 is SGHTA and CDR2 is FQGNSA. The CDR3 region is CASSFAGGTGEQYF. CDR3 DNA sequence: TGTGCCAGCAGCTTCGCGGGAGGGACTGGGGAGCAGTACTTC. The whole variable domain, remainder taken from reference TRBV7-2 and TRBJ2-7, is GAGVSQSPSNKVTEKGKDVELRCDPISGHTALYWYRQSLGQGLEFLIYFQGNSAPDKSGLPSDRFSAERTGGSVSTLTIQRTQQEDSAVYLCASSFAGGTGEQYFGPGTRLTVT.

This chain joins TRBV29-1 and TRBJ2-7, with a tentative D call TRBD2 (6 bases). V lost 7 bases and J 2 bases, leaving 33 bases between the germline ends. The CDR3 covers 19 residues. The germline V gene encodes CDR1 SQVTM and CDR2 ANQGSEA. CDR3 residues: CSATRASPTRIAAAYEQYF. The CDR3 nucleotides read TGCAGCGCCACGAGGGCATCTCCGACCCGTATAGCGGCAGCCTACGAGCAGTACTTC.

This clone was found a few times. The rearrangement uses TRBV9 and TRBJ1-1; weak D call: TRBD1 (6 bases). V was cut by 3 bases and J by 12 bases, with 21 bases left in between. The CDR3 spans 14 residues. The germline gives CDR1 SGDLS, CDR2 YYNGEE. The CDR3 protein is CASSGYPNREGTFF. In nucleotides, the CDR3 is TGTGCCAGCAGCGGATACCCGAACAGGGAAGGGACTTTCTTT.